This TCR beta chain comes out of a study of T cells in Graves' hyperthyroidism and ophthalmopathy. V was shortened by 6 bases and J by 3 bases, with 12 bases between the two germline ends. Per the germline V gene, CDR1 is SNHLY and CDR2 is FYNNEI. This CDR3 has 13 amino acids. Amplified regions were TCR beta CDR3 sequences from RNA transcripts. When the TCR CDR3 underwent first-round RT-PCR, the HTBI primer set was used. Via MiXCR, TCRdb re-called the multiplex PCR reads, giving one row per CDR3 protein. The sample has fewer than 550,000 distinct CDR3 sequences; more than 15% are singletons. This clonotype was detected ten times or more.

V and J are TRBV2 and TRBJ2-7, with TRBD2 as a possible D gene (6 bases). This receptor was obtained from a woman between 18 and 30 years old with Graves' hyperthyroidism. Source material: blood. The CDR3, as DNA: TGTGCCAGCAGCGCGGGGCAGCGCTACGAGCAGTACTTC. The encoded protein is CASSAGQRYEQYF.